The rows below give T cell receptor beta chains drawn from one sample of a study of CD8 T cells in ankylosing spondylitis. TCRdb processed the 5' RACE reads anew with MiXCR; each CDR3 protein has one entry. The table records approximately 400,000 distinct CDR3 sequences, 25% to 30% of them present only once. The sample taken for sequencing was blood, either unsorted or a sorted T cell fraction (not recorded which). The receptors shown here come from a male donor with ankylosing spondylitis. Both conserved end residues are trimmed from each CDR3. Only part of the rows carry a size: once, few, many, or a class if the clone is expanded.

j_gene: TRBJ2-3; abundance: NA; v_gene: TRBV24-1; CDR3aa: ATRGLAGGDTQY
j_gene: TRBJ2-1; abundance: NA; v_gene: TRBV12-3/TRBV12-4; CDR3aa: ASSLRDFNEQF
j_gene: TRBJ2-2; abundance: NA; v_gene: TRBV20-1; CDR3aa: SARPQAGNTGELF
j_gene: TRBJ2-1; abundance: NA; v_gene: TRBV10-3; CDR3aa: AISDPTGGFHEQF
j_gene: TRBJ2-1; abundance: NA; v_gene: TRBV12-3/TRBV12-4; CDR3aa: ASSTGEGEQF
j_gene: TRBJ2-2; abundance: NA; v_gene: TRBV20-1; CDR3aa: SARKAGINTGELF
j_gene: TRBJ2-5; abundance: NA; v_gene: TRBV5-1; CDR3aa: ASTPGTGGGETQY
j_gene: TRBJ1-2; abundance: few; v_gene: TRBV2; CDR3aa: ASRLGRERYGYT
j_gene: TRBJ1-1; abundance: few; v_gene: TRBV5-5; CDR3aa: ASSFYSTEAF
j_gene: TRBJ2-7; abundance: few; v_gene: TRBV3-1; CDR3aa: ASSHLDRSYEQY
j_gene: TRBJ2-1; abundance: NA; v_gene: TRBV24-1; CDR3aa: ATSGSRDRGPLNEQF